Below, 23 T cell receptor beta chains from the same sample are listed, as sequenced in a study of blood T cell repertoires in COVID-19. The data were produced by immunoSEQ multiplex PCR, yet TCRdb's version contains in-frame clones alone and is incomplete. The sample contains approximately 50,000 clones, approximately 75% of which appear only once. Sequencing was done on a sample of peripheral blood. The receptors shown here come from a man between 60 and 75 years old with COVID-19, enrolled during active disease.

The chain employs TRBV5-6 and TRBJ2-1; TRBD2 aligns across 14 bases. From germline, CDR1 is SGHDT and CDR2 YYEEEE. With V trimmed by 3 bases and J by 9 bases, 5 bases remained unmatched. The CDR3 has 15 residues. CDR3 nucleotide sequence: TGTGCCAGCAGCTGGGTGACTAGCGGGAGGGGTGAGCAGTTCTTC. Protein sequence: CASSWVTSGRGEQFF.

This rearrangement joins TRBV11-1 to TRBJ2-1; 7 bases are a match to TRBD2. CDR1 SGHAT and CDR2 FQDESV come from the germline V gene (reference sequence). The CDR3 extends over 15 amino acids. The junction had 6 bases not matched to a gene; V was cut back by 5 bases and J by 2 bases. CDR3 sequence reads: CASSLPSGAYNEQFF. The CDR3 coding sequence is TGTGCCAGCAGCCTACCGAGCGGGGCCTACAATGAGCAGTTCTTC.

V usage is TRBV25-1 and J usage is TRBJ2-7; tentative D call: TRBD1 (6 bases). In germline, CDR1 is MGHDK, CDR2 SYGVNS. The CDR3 is made up of 17 amino acids. Between the trimmed V and J ends, which lost 3 bases and 3 bases, there was a span of 21 bases. CDR3 nucleotide sequence: TGTGCCAGCAGTGATTCTTCAGACAGGTTCGCACTCTACGAGCAGTACTTC. Translation gives CASSDSSDRFALYEQYF.

The chain carries TRBV5-4 and TRBJ2-5; D is perhaps TRBD1 (6 bases). Germline V gene data show CDR1 as SGHNT and CDR2 as YYREEE (reference sequence). V was cut by 5 bases and J by 1 base, with 9 bases left in between. CDR3 size: 13 residues. This CDR3 reads CASRDSLQETQYF. CDR3 in DNA: TGTGCCAGCAGGGACAGTCTCCAAGAGACCCAGTACTTC.

V and J are TRBV10-1 and TRBJ2-3; 7 bases agree with TRBD2. The V and J ends lost 1 base and 0 bases, in that order; junction bases with no gene match: 7. The germline V gene encodes CDR1 WNHNN and CDR2 SYGVQD (reference sequence). The length of the CDR3 is 17 residues. CDR3 protein: CASSEYRSGCSTDTQYF. In DNA, the CDR3 is TGCGCCAGCAGTGAGTATCGTAGCGGGTGTAGCACAGATACGCAGTATTTT.

The genes are TRBV6-4 and TRBJ1-2, with D perhaps matching TRBD1 (5 bases). Germline V gene sequence: CDR1 MRHNA, CDR2 SNTAGT. CDR3 size: 12 residues. V lost 7 bases and J 5 bases, leaving 11 bases between the germline ends. Here the CDR3 DNA reads TGTGCCAGCACCTACGGGGGTTATGGCTACACCTTC. This gives the protein CASTYGGYGYTF.

The chain combines TRBV19 with TRBJ1-1, with TRBD1 identical over 7 bases. The germline CDR1 and CDR2 sequences are LNHDA and SQIVND (reference sequence). The CDR3 extends over 14 amino acids. V shed 5 bases, J shed 4 bases, and the junction held 7 bases outside the gene matches. The CDR3 loop is CASSADRASTEAFF. The CDR3 nucleotides read TGTGCCAGTAGTGCTGACAGGGCGAGCACTGAAGCTTTCTTT.

The chain employs TRBV15 and TRBJ2-7; TRBD1 might be the D (5 bases). The length of the CDR3 is 14 residues. Germline V gives CDR1 LNHNV, CDR2 YYDKDF (reference sequence). V was clipped by 1 base and J by 5 bases, with 12 bases between them. The CDR3 loop is CATSRARVDHEQYF. The CDR3 nucleotides read TGTGCCACCAGCAGAGCCAGGGTAGACCACGAGCAGTACTTC.

This sequence joins TRBV5-1 and TRBJ2-1; D is possibly TRBD2 (6 bases). The V end was cut by 2 bases, the J end by 5 bases, with 14 bases between. The length of the CDR3 is 15 residues. Germline V gene lookup returns CDR1 SGHRS and CDR2 YFSETQ. The CDR3 nucleotides are TGCGCCAGCAGCTTAGTGGCGGGGAGCAACAATGAGCAGTTCTTC. Its protein is CASSLVAGSNNEQFF.

The chain links TRBV12-3 or TRBV12-4 to TRBJ2-2; D might be TRBD1 (5 bases). This CDR3 is 13 amino acids long. Trimming cost V 5 bases and J 3 bases, with 7 bases left between them. CDR3: CASSRGYTGELFF. The CDR3 DNA reads TGTGCCAGCAGTAGGGGTTACACCGGGGAGCTGTTTTTT.

The chain has TRBV6-5 and TRBJ2-1, with 9 positions matching TRBD2. The CDR3 has 16 residues. J gave up 7 bases and V 0 bases, and 7 bases lay outside the gene matches. The germline V gene encodes CDR1 MNHEY and CDR2 SVGAGI. CDR3 residues: CASSYSASGILNEQFF. The CDR3 bases are TGTGCCAGCAGTTACTCCGCTAGCGGGATTTTGAATGAGCAGTTCTTC.

V is TRBV4-1 and J is TRBJ1-5; D call uncertain. The CDR3 spans 15 residues. Trimming left V 1 base short and J 5 bases short, with 12 bases between. Germline V CDR1 and CDR2: MGHRA, YSYEKL. CDR3: CASSQGVFGDQPQHF. DNA for the CDR3: TGCGCCAGCAGCCAAGGGGTATTCGGGGATCAGCCCCAGCATTTT.

V usage is TRBV10-3 and J usage is TRBJ1-4; a weak D match, TRBD1 (5 bases). Germline CDR1 is ENHRY and CDR2 is SYGVKD. CDR3 length equals 16 residues. Trimming removed 2 bases from V and 3 bases from J, with 13 bases in between. Here the CDR3 reads CAISERGEGANEKLFF. CDR3 nucleotides: TGTGCCATCAGTGAGAGAGGCGAAGGGGCTAATGAAAAACTGTTTTTT.

The rearrangement uses TRBV5-6 and TRBJ2-7, with D possibly matching TRBD2 (6 bases). CDR1 and CDR2 (germline): SGHDT, YYEEEE. Trimming left V 4 bases short and J 2 bases short, with 16 bases between. The CDR3 covers 15 residues. The CDR3 is CASSGVEGRAYEQYF. The CDR3 nucleotides are TGTGCCAGCAGCGGGGTGGAGGGCAGGGCCTACGAGCAGTACTTC.

This chain joins TRBV7-2 and TRBJ2-7, with a weak D call TRBD2 (7 bases). Trimming left V 0 bases short and J 3 bases short, with 12 bases between. The CDR3 length is 15 residues. Germline V lookup: CDR1 SGHTA, CDR2 FQGNSA. CDR3 nucleotide sequence: TGTGCCAGCAGCTTAGCGCACGGGGGGCACTACGAGCAGTACTTC. Its protein is CASSLAHGGHYEQYF.

The CDR3, as DNA: TGTGCCAGCAGCTCACCCGACAGGGGGCAGGGCAATGAGCAGTTCTTC. As protein: CASSSPDRGQGNEQFF. This sequence joins TRBV11-2 and TRBJ2-1; 10 nucleotides match TRBD1. The CDR3 is 16 residues long. The V gene end was trimmed by 4 bases and the J gene end by 6 bases; junction bases not matched to a gene: 9. Germline-derived CDR1 and CDR2 are SGHAT and FQNNGV.

The V call is TRBV5-5, the J call TRBJ2-1; D call uncertain. This CDR3 contains 13 residues. V shed 2 bases and J shed 6 bases, with 9 bases lying between them. Germline V gene data show CDR1 as SGHKS and CDR2 as YYEKEE (reference sequence). CDR3 protein: CASSFLTLNEQFF. The CDR3 DNA follows: TGTGCCAGCAGCTTCCTGACACTCAATGAGCAGTTCTTC.

The chain uses TRBV15 and TRBJ2-7; 9 bases align to TRBD1. CDR3 length: 16 residues. Trimming at V came to 3 bases and at J to 0 bases, leaving 6 bases not matched to a gene. Germline V lookup: CDR1 LNHNV, CDR2 YYDKDF (reference sequence). CDR3: CATSSPGQGFSYEQYF. In DNA form, the CDR3 reads TGTGCCACCAGCAGCCCAGGACAGGGGTTCTCCTACGAGCAGTACTTC. Full variable domain (outside the CDR3, taken from reference TRBV15 and TRBJ2-7): DAMVIQNPRYQVTQFGKPVTLSCSQTLNHNVMYWYQQKSSQAPKLLFHYYDKDFNNEADTPDNFQSRRPNTSFCFLDIRSPGLGDTAMYLCATSSPGQGFSYEQYFGPGTRLTVT.

This rearrangement joins TRBV9 to TRBJ2-7, with TRBD1 as a possible D gene (6 bases). The CDR3 covers 15 residues. The V end lost 3 bases, the J end lost 3 bases, and 16 bases lay between the germline ends. The germline V gene has CDR1 SGDLS and CDR2 YYNGEE. CDR3 region: CASSADFTGIYEQYF. The CDR3 coding sequence is TGTGCCAGCAGCGCGGATTTTACAGGGATCTACGAGCAGTACTTC. Full variable domain (outside the CDR3, taken from reference TRBV9 and TRBJ2-7): DSGVTQTPKHLITATGQRVTLRCSPRSGDLSVYWYQQSLDQGLQFLIQYYNGEERAKGNILERFSAQQFPDLHSELNLSSLELGDSALYFCASSADFTGIYEQYFGPGTRLTVT.

This chain links TRBV9 with TRBJ1-1; no clear D. V shed 0 bases and J shed 2 bases, with 8 bases lying between them. The CDR3 has 14 residues. Germline assignment: CDR1 SGDLS and CDR2 YYNGEE. CDR3 sequence: CASSVDVRNTEAFF. For the CDR3, the DNA is TGTGCCAGCAGCGTAGACGTCAGAAACACTGAAGCTTTCTTT.

This rearrangement joins TRBV7-2 to TRBJ2-1; 10 nucleotides match TRBD1. V dropped 4 bases and J dropped 7; count of bases not matched to a gene: 4. CDR3 length: 14 amino acids. CDR1 and CDR2 from the germline V gene are SGHTA and FQGNSA. CDR3 sequence (DNA): TGTGCCAGCAGCTCCCGACAGGGGGCGAATGAGCAGTTCTTC. Its translation: CASSSRQGANEQFF.

This clone came up a few times. The chain is built from TRBV5-4 and TRBJ2-7; 8 bases map to TRBD2. The CDR3 runs to 15 residues. CDR1 SGHNT and CDR2 YYREEE come from the germline V gene (reference sequence). V trimming: 0 bases; J trimming: 2 bases; junction bases outside the gene matches: 4. CDR3: CASSLGAGDPYEQYF. In nucleotides, the CDR3 is TGTGCCAGCAGCTTGGGAGCGGGAGACCCCTACGAGCAGTACTTC.

This chain links TRBV11-2 with TRBJ2-7, with D possibly TRBD2 on 6 matching bases. Trimming took off 8 bases at V and 3 bases at J, with 8 bases between the two ends. This CDR3 is 11 amino acids long. Germline CDR1 and CDR2: SGHAT and FQNNGV. The CDR3 spells CASGTHYEQYF. The CDR3 DNA is TGTGCCAGCGGGACTCACTACGAGCAGTACTTC.